The following is a TCR beta chain sequence with its context. What it recognizes is unknown. The data belong to a study of OX40 agonist ivuxolimab in advanced cancers. Study details: Melanoma, hepatocellular carcinoma, head and neck or renal cell cancer occurred in dose-escalation patients. Eligibility admitted prior anti-PD-1, anti-PD-L1 or anti-CTLA-4 therapy; approximately 40% had some. Study findings and constraints: Among expanded peripheral T cells, antigen specificity went undetermined.

The CDR3 runs to 11 residues. V was shortened by 8 bases and J by 2 bases, with 7 bases between the two germline ends. The germline V gene encodes CDR1 MDHEN and CDR2 SYDVKM. Data came from immunoSEQ multiplex PCR; TCRdb stores just in-frame clones and leaves some out. Seen here are about 58,000 clones, about 81% observed once, and the top ten hold about 0.74%. Sequences were derived from CD4+ or CD8+ T cells sorted from blood, sampled in a trial of the OX40 agonist ivuxolimab. The rearrangement uses TRBV28 and TRBJ2-7; D unclear. This clonotype was obtained from an adult with an advanced solid tumor such as melanoma, head and neck, liver or kidney cancer. The chain's CDR3 is CASLSTYEQYF. DNA for the CDR3: TGTGCCAGCTTGTCGACCTACGAGCAGTACTTC.